Presented here are 3 T cell receptor beta chains from one specimen sequenced in a study of cytomegalovirus exposure and HLA in healthy donors. PCR was performed using 60 Vbeta and 13 Jbeta primers. The assay was immunoSEQ multiplex PCR, and TCRdb's table has in-frame clones only and misses some. The profile shows 160,000 or so clones, 84% of them singletons. Sample: PBMCs. The receptor set was obtained from a man aged 25 to 40 in good health and CMV-seronegative.

This clone appeared a single time. J is TRBJ2-7 and V is TRBV30, with D perhaps matching TRBD2 (5 bases). This CDR3 region has 12 residues. V shed 1 base and J shed 9 bases, with 13 bases lying between them. Germline V lookup: CDR1 GTSNPN, CDR2 SVGIG (reference sequence). CDR3: CAWSAGGSGQYF. The CDR3 nucleotides are TGTGCCTGGAGTGCAGGCGGCAGCGGGCAGTACTTC.

The chain is built from TRBV5-4 and TRBJ2-7; 8 positions match TRBD1. This CDR3 has 13 residues. V lost 2 bases and J lost 4; bases outside the gene matches: 2. CDR1 and CDR2 from the germline V gene are SGHNT and YYREEE (reference sequence). CDR3 protein: CASSFQGAYEQYF. In DNA form, the CDR3 reads TGTGCCAGCAGCTTTCAGGGGGCTTACGAGCAGTACTTC. The full variable domain, completed using reference TRBV5-4 and TRBJ2-7, is ETGVTQSPTHLIKTRGQQVTLRCSSQSGHNTVSWYQQALGQGPQFIFQYYREEENGRGNFPPRFSGLQFPNYSSELNVNALELDDSALYLCASSFQGAYEQYFGPGTRLTVT.

The J gene is TRBJ2-1, the V gene TRBV13; 8 nucleotides match TRBD2. The J segment lost 4 bases and the V segment lost 3 bases, leaving 8 bases of the junction unmatched. This CDR3 has 16 amino acids. Germline V lookup: CDR1 PRHDT, CDR2 FYEKMQ (reference sequence). CDR3 in amino acids: CASSLSVSGDYNEQFF. CDR3 DNA: TGTGCCAGCAGCTTGAGTGTTAGCGGGGATTACAATGAGCAGTTCTTC. Full variable domain (missing parts from reference TRBV13 and TRBJ2-1): AAGVIQSPRHLIKEKRETATLKCYPIPRHDTVYWYQQGPGQDPQFLISFYEKMQSDKGSIPDRFSAQQFSDYHSELNMSSLELGDSALYFCASSLSVSGDYNEQFFGPGTRLTVL.